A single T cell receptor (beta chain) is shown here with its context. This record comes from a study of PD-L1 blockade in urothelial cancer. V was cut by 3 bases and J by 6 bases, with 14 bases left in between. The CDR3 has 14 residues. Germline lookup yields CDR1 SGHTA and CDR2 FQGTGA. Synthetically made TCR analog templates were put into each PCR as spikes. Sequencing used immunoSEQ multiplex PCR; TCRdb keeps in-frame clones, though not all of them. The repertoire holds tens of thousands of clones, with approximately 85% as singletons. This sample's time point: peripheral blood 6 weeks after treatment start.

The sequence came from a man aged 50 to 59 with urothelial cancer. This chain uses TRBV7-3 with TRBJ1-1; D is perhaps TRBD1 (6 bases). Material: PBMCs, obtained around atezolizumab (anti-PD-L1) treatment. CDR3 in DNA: TGTGCCAGCAGCTTGAGGACAGATAGCCCTGAAGCTTTCTTT. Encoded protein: CASSLRTDSPEAFF.